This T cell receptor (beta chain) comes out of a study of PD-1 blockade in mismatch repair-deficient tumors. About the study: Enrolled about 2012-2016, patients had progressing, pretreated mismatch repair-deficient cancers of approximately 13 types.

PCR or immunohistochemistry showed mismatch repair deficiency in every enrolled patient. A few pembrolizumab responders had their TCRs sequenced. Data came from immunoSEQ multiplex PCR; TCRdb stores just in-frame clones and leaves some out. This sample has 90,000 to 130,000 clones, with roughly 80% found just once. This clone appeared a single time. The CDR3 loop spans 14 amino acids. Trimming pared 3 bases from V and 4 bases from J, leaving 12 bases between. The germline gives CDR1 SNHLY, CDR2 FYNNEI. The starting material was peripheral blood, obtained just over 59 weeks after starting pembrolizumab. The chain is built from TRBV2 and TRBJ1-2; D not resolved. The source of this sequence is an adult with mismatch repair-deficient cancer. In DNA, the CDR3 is TGTGCCAGCAGTGAGGGGTCAAATAGCTATGGCTACACCTTC. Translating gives CASSEGSNSYGYTF.